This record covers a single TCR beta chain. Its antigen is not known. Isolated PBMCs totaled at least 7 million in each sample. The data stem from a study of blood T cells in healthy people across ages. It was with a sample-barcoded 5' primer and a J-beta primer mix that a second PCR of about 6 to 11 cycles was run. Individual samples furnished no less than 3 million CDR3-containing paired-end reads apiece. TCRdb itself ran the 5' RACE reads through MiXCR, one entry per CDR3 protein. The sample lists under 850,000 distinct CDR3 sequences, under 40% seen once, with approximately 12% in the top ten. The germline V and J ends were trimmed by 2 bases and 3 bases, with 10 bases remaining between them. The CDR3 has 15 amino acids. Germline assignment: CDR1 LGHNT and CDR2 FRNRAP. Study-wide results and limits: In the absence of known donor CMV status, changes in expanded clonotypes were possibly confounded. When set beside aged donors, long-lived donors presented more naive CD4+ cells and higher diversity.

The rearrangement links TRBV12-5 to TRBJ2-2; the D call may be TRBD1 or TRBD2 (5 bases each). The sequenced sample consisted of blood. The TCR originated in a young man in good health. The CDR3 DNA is TGTGCTAGTGGTTTGCCGGGACCCTACACCGGGGAGCTGTTTTTT. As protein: CASGLPGPYTGELFF.